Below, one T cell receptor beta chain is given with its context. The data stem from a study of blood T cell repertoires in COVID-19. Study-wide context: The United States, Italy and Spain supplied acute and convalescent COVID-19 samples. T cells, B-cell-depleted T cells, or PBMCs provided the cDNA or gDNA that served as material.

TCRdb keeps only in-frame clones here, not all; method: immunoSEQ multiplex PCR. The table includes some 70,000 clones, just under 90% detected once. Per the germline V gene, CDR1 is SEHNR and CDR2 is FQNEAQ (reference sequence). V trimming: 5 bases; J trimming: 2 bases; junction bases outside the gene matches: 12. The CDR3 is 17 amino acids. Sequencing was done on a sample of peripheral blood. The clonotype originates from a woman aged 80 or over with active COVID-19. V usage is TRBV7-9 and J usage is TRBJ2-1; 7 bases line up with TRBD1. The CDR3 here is CASSPTSDRKAYNEQFF. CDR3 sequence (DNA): TGTGCCAGCAGCCCAACGTCGGACAGGAAAGCCTACAATGAGCAGTTCTTC.